This T cell receptor beta chain was recovered during a study of blood T cells in healthy people across ages. The CDR3 length is 14 residues. Deletions cut 6 bases from V and 6 bases from J, with 14 bases between. Regarding the study as a whole: Higher diversity and more naive CD4+ cells were features of long-lived donors, compared to aged donors. Across samples, TCR beta diversity tracked strongly with naive T cell percentage.

A second PCR of about 6 to 12 cycles used a sample-barcoded 5' primer and a J-beta primer mix. TCRdb itself ran the 5' RACE reads through MiXCR, one entry per CDR3 protein. This table has around 750,000 distinct CDR3 sequences, about 55% appearing once. Points on this clonotype: Antigen specificity is unknown.

Per sample, at least 5 micrograms of total RNA were extracted. The sample taken for sequencing was blood. This receptor was taken from an elderly man in good health. This chain connects TRBV12-3 or TRBV12-4 to TRBJ1-4, with D possibly being TRBD1 (6 bases). Here the CDR3 reads CASRFPGAHEKLFF. As DNA, the CDR3 is TGTGCCAGCAGGTTTCCGGGGGCGCATGAAAAACTGTTTTTT.